Listed below are T cell receptor beta chains from one sample, sequenced in a study of PD-L1 blockade in urothelial cancer. Assay: immunoSEQ multiplex PCR; the TCRdb copy retains only in-frame clones and omits some. The sample consists of 45,000 to 55,000 clones, 79% of them appearing once. This specimen was PBMCs, taken around atezolizumab (anti-PD-L1) treatment. These receptors were obtained from a man in his sixties or seventies with urothelial cancer. Both conserved end residues are part of each CDR3. The D gene is left open where the match is weak. Rows give clone size only sometimes, using once, few, many, or a class for an expanded clone.

clone size	V gene	D gene	J gene	CDR3 protein	CDR3 DNA
few	TRBV6-1	.	TRBJ1-5	CASTHGGLGQPQHF	TGTGCCAGCACCCACGGGGGGCTCGGGCAGCCCCAGCATTTT
.	TRBV5-1	TRBD2	TRBJ2-5	CASSLVGTSGRETQYF	TGCGCCAGCAGCTTGGTAGGGACTAGCGGCCGAGAGACCCAGTACTTC
.	TRBV9	.	TRBJ1-1	CASSVSMQGQNTEAFF	TGTGCCAGCAGCGTATCGATGCAGGGGCAAAACACTGAAGCTTTCTTT
.	TRBV5-5	.	TRBJ2-5	CASSAGQSETQYF	TGTGCCAGCAGCGCTGGACAGTCGGAGACCCAGTACTTC
.	TRBV5-6	TRBD2	TRBJ2-1	CASSLSLAGASNEQFF	TGTGCCAGCAGCTTAAGCCTAGCGGGCGCCAGCAATGAGCAGTTCTTC
.	TRBV19	TRBD2	TRBJ2-1	CASSILLAGGDEQFF	TGTGCCAGTAGTATTCTACTAGCGGGGGGCGATGAGCAGTTCTTC
.	TRBV28	TRBD2	TRBJ2-4	CASSLLAGPLLLAKNIQYF	TGTGCCAGCAGTTTATTAGCGGGACCATTACTTCTAGCCAAAAACATTCAGTACTTC
.	TRBV5-5	TRBD1	TRBJ1-5	CASSLGGTGWQPQHF	TGTGCCAGCAGCTTGGGTGGGACAGGGTGGCAGCCCCAGCATTTT
few	TRBV28	TRBD1	TRBJ2-7	CASSSPTGTGFYEQYF	TGTGCCAGCAGTAGCCCAACGGGGACAGGGTTCTACGAGCAGTACTTC
.	TRBV19	.	TRBJ1-5	CASSIGDRNNQPQHF	TGTGCCAGTAGTATCGGGGATCGGAACAATCAGCCCCAGCATTTT
.	TRBV4-1	TRBD2	TRBJ2-1	CASSQDRLRTSSQGRGDEQFF	TGCGCCAGCAGCCAAGATCGGTTGCGGACTAGCAGTCAGGGACGAGGCGATGAGCAGTTCTTC
.	TRBV4-2	TRBD1	TRBJ1-4	CASRTGTDEKLFF	TGTGCCAGCAGGACCGGGACAGACGAAAAACTGTTTTTT
.	TRBV9	TRBD1	TRBJ2-1	CASSVEETGYNEQFF	TGTGCCAGCAGCGTAGAGGAGACAGGGTACAATGAGCAGTTCTTC
.	TRBV6-1	.	TRBJ2-5	CASSEPGEETQYF	TGTGCCAGCAGTGAACCCGGGGAAGAGACCCAGTACTTC
.	TRBV6-5	.	TRBJ2-1	CASRRQAYNEQFF	TGTGCCAGCAGAAGACAGGCCTACAATGAGCAGTTCTTC
.	TRBV27	.	TRBJ2-1	CASRFQGNSYNEQFF	TGTGCCAGCAGATTTCAGGGGAACTCCTACAATGAGCAGTTCTTC
.	TRBV18	TRBD2	TRBJ2-7	CASSPGGGRTLIYEQYF	TGTGCCAGCTCACCAGGTGGCGGGAGGACCTTGATCTACGAGCAGTACTTC
.	TRBV10-3	.	TRBJ2-7	CAIRGADGIYEQYF	TGTGCCATCAGAGGGGCGGACGGCATCTACGAGCAGTACTTC